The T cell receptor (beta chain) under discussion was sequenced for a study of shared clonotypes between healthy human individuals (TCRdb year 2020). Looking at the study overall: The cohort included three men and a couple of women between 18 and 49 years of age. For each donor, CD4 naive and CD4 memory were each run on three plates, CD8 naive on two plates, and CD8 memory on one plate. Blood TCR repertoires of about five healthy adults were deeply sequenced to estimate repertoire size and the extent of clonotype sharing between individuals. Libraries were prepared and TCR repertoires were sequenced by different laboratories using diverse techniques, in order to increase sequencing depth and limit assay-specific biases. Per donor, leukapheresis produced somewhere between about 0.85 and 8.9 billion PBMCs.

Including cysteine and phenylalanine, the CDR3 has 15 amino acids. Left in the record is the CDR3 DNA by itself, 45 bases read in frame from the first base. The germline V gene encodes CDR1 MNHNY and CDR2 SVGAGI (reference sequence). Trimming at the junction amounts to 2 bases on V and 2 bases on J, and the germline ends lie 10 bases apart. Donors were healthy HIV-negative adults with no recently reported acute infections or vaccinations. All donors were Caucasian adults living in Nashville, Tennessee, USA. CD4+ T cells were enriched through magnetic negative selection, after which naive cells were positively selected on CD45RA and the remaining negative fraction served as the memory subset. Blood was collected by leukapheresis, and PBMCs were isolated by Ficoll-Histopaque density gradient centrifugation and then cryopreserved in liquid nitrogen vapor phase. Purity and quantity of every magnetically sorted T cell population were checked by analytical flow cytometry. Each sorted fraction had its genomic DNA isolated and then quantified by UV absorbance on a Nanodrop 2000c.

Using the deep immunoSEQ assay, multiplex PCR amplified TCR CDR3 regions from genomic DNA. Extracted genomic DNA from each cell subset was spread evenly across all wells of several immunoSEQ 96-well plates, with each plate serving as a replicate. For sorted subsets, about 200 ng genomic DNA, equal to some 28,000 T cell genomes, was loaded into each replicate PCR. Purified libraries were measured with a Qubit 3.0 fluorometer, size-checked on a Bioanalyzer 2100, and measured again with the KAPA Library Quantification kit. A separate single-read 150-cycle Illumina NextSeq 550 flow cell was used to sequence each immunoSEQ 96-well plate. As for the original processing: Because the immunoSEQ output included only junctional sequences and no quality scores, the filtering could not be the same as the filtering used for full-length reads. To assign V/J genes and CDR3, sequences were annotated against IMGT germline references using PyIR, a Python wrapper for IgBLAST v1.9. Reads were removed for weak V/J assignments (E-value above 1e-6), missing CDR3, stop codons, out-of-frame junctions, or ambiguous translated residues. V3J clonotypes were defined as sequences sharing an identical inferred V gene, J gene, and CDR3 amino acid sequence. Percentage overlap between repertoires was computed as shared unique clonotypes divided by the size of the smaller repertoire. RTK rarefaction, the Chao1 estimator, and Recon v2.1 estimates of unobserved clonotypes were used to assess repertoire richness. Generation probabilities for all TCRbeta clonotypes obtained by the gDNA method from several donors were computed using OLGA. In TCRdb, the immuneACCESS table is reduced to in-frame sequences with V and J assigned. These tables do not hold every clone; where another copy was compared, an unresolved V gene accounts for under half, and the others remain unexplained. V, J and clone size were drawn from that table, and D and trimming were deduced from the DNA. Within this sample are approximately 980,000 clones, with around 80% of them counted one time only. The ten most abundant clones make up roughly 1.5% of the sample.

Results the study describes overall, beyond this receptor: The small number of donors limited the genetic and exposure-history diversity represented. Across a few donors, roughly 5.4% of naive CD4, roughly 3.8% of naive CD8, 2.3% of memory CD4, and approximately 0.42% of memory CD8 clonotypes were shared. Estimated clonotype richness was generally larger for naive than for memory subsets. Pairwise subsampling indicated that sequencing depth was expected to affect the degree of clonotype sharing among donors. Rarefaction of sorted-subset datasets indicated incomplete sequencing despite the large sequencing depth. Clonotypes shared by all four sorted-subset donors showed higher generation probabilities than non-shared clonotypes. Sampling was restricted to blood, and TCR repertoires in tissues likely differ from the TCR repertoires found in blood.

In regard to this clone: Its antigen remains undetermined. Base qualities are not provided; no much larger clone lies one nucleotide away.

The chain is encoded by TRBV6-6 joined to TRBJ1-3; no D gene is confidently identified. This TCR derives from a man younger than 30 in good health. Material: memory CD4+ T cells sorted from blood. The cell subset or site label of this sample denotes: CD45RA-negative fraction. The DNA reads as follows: TGTGCCAGCAGTTACAGGCCTGTACCTGGAAACACCATATATTTT. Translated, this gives CASSYRPVPGNTIYF.